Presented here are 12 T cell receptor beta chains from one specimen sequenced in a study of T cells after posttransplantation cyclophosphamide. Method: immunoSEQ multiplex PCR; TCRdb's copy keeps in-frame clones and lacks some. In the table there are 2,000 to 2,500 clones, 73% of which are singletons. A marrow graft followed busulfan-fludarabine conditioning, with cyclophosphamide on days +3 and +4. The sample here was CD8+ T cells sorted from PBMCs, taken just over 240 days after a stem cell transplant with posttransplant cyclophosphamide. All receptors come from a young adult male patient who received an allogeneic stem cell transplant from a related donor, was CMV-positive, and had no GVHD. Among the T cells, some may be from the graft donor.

CDR3 coding DNA: TGTGCCAGCAGCCAAGTCGGCGGGCAAGAGACCCAGTACTTC. As protein: CASSQVGGQETQYF. This sequence joins TRBV4-2 and TRBJ2-5; a possible D gene is TRBD2 (5 bases). The CDR3 totals 14 residues. Germline CDR1 and CDR2: LGHNA and YNFKEQ. V lost 1 base, J lost 2 bases, and 8 bases lay in between.

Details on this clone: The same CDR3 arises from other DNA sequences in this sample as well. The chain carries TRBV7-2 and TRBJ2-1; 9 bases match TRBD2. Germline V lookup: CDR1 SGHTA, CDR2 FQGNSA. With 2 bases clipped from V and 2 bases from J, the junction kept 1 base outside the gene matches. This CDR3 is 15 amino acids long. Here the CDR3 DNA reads TGTGCCAGCAGCTTAACTAGCGGGCCCTACAATGAGCAGTTCTTC. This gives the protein CASSLTSGPYNEQFF.

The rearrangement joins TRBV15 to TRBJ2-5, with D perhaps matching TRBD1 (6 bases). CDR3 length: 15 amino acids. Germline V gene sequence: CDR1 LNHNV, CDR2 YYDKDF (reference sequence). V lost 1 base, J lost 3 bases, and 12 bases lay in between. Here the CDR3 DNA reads TGTGCCACCAGCAGAGTTGGGGACATAAAAGAGACCCAGTACTTC. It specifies CATSRVGDIKETQYF.

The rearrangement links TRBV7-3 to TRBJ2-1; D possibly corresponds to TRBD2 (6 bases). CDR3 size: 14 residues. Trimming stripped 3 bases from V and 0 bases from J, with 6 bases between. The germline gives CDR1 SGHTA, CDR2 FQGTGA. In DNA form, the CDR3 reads TGTGCCAGCAGCTTGCGGGGCTCCTACAATGAGCAGTTCTTC. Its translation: CASSLRGSYNEQFF.

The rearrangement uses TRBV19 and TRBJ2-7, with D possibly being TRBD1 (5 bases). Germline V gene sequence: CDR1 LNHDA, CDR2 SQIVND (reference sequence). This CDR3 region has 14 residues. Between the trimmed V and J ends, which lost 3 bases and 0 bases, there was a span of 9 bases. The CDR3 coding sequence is TGTGCCAGTAGTATCGTTGGGGCCTCCTACGAGCAGTACTTC. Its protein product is CASSIVGASYEQYF.

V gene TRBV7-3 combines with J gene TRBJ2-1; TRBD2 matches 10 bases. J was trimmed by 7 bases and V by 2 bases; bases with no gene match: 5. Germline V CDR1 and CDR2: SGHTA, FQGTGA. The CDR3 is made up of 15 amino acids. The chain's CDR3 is CASSLLAGVLNEQFF. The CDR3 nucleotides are TGTGCCAGCAGCTTACTAGCGGGAGTTCTGAATGAGCAGTTCTTC.

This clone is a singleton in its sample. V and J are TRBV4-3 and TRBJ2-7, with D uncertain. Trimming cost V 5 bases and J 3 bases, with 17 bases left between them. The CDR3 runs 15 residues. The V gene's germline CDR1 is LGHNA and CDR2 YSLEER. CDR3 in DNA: TGCGCCAGCAGCTTTAACGCTGGCGGTTTCTACGAGCAGTACTTC. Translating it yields CASSFNAGGFYEQYF.

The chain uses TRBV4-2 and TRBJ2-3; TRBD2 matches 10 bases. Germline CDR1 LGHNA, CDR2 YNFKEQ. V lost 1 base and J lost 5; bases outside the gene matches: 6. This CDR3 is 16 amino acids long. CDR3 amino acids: CASSQGSSGGGDTQYF. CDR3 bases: TGTGCCAGCAGCCAAGGATCTAGCGGGGGAGGAGATACGCAGTATTTT.

The CDR3 DNA follows: TGTGCCAGCAGCGCGGACAGCTTGCAGCAGTACTTC. Translated, it gives CASSADSLQQYF. The gene calls are TRBV9 and TRBJ2-7; D possibly corresponds to TRBD1 (6 bases). The V gene lost 3 bases and the J gene lost 8 bases, with 12 bases spanning the gap. CDR1 SGDLS and CDR2 YYNGEE come from the germline V gene. The CDR3 covers 12 residues.

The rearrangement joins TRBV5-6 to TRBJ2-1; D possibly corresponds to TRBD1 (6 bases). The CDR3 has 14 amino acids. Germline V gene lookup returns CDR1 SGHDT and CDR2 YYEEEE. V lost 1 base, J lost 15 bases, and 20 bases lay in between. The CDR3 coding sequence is TGTGCCAGCAGCTTGCAGGACAGTCTCTTAGGGGCGTTCTTC. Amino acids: CASSLQDSLLGAFF.

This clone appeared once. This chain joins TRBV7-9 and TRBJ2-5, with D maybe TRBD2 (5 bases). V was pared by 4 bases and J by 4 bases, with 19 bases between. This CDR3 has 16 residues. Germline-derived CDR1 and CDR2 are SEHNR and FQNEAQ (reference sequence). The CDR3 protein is CASSWLWENSRETQYF. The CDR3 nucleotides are TGTGCCAGCAGCTGGTTATGGGAGAACTCGAGAGAGACCCAGTACTTC.

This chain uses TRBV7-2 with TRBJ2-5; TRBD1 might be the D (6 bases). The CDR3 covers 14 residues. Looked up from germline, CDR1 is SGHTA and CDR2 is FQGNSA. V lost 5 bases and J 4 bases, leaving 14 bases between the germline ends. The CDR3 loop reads CASSRQQGSETQYF. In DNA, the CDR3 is TGTGCCAGCAGCAGACAACAGGGCTCAGAGACCCAGTACTTC.